The rows below give T cell receptor beta chains drawn from one sample of a study of T-cell memory formation after mild COVID-19. From the 5' RACE reads, TCRdb called clonotypes with MiXCR, one entry per CDR3 protein. The sample lists around 47,000 distinct CDR3 sequences, less than 9.5% occurring once. The sample consisted of PBMCs or a T cell subset sorted from them (not recorded which). Receptor source: an adult woman who had mild COVID-19 (a few samples of this study predate the infection). Cell type and time point are not known. Each CDR3 is given with its conserved first and last residue. A D gene is named only where the DNA matches it firmly.

v_gene: TRBV7-9; j_gene: TRBJ1-2; d_gene: -; CDR3aa: CATGEGRTYGYTF
v_gene: TRBV5-1; j_gene: TRBJ2-5; d_gene: -; CDR3aa: CASNPLNQETQYF
v_gene: TRBV29-1; j_gene: TRBJ2-7; d_gene: -; CDR3aa: CSVELGSSYEQYF
v_gene: TRBV3-1; j_gene: TRBJ2-7; d_gene: TRBD2; CDR3aa: CASSRRGLAGGPSGNEQYF
v_gene: TRBV5-6; j_gene: TRBJ2-5; d_gene: TRBD1; CDR3aa: CASSAQGVETQYF
v_gene: TRBV12-3/TRBV12-4; j_gene: TRBJ1-1; d_gene: TRBD1; CDR3aa: CASSFGTGSDTEAFF
v_gene: TRBV20-1; j_gene: TRBJ2-1; d_gene: TRBD2; CDR3aa: CSARTSGRVIGDEQFF
v_gene: TRBV10-3; j_gene: TRBJ2-3; d_gene: TRBD1; CDR3aa: CAISKALTGLFRADTQYF
v_gene: TRBV6-1; j_gene: TRBJ1-2; d_gene: -; CDR3aa: CASSAREANYGYTF
v_gene: TRBV5-8; j_gene: TRBJ2-5; d_gene: TRBD1; CDR3aa: CASLDRGETQYF
v_gene: TRBV6-5; j_gene: TRBJ2-5; d_gene: TRBD2; CDR3aa: CASRLAGGFQYF
v_gene: TRBV7-2; j_gene: TRBJ1-5; d_gene: -; CDR3aa: CASSLFLDLNQPQHF
v_gene: TRBV24-1; j_gene: TRBJ2-3; d_gene: -; CDR3aa: CATSDYQRGDTQYF
v_gene: TRBV20-1; j_gene: TRBJ1-4; d_gene: -; CDR3aa: CSARDPRATNEKLFF
v_gene: TRBV29-1; j_gene: TRBJ1-2; d_gene: -; CDR3aa: CSVVDGFYGYTF
v_gene: TRBV19; j_gene: TRBJ1-6; d_gene: -; CDR3aa: CASSTWNSPLHF
v_gene: TRBV9; j_gene: TRBJ2-7; d_gene: -; CDR3aa: CASSANSGYEQYF
v_gene: TRBV7-3; j_gene: TRBJ1-2; d_gene: -; CDR3aa: CASSLGGVGYTF
v_gene: TRBV12-3/TRBV12-4; j_gene: TRBJ2-7; d_gene: -; CDR3aa: CASSRTGTEYYEQYF
v_gene: TRBV5-1; j_gene: TRBJ2-6; d_gene: -; CDR3aa: CASSFGLSGANVLTF
v_gene: TRBV4-1; j_gene: TRBJ2-1; d_gene: TRBD2; CDR3aa: CATSGPVNEQFF